This T cell receptor beta chain was obtained from a study of T cell changes during pregnancy in multiple sclerosis. Repertoires were generated with immunoSEQ multiplex PCR, while TCRdb's copy carries only in-frame clones and drops some. The sample contains about 40,000 clones, around 90% of which appear only once. The CDR3 length is 14 residues. V gave up 0 bases and J gave up 12 bases; unmatched junction bases: 11. Germline V gives CDR1 SGHNT, CDR2 YYREEE (reference sequence). The gene calls are TRBV5-4 and TRBJ1-2, with 7 bases that match TRBD1. Sample: CD4+ T cells from peripheral blood mononuclear cells, taken in the third trimester of pregnancy. The sequence derives from a female donor with multiple sclerosis, enrolled in a pregnancy study. The DNA for the CDR3 is TGTGCCAGCAGCTTGGACAGGGGAGGTTCTGAGAACACCTTC. It is translated as CASSLDRGGSENTF.